The text below deals with one T cell receptor beta chain. The data were taken from a study of cytotoxic CD8 clonotypes in ibrutinib-treated CLL. Study context: On average, more than 85,000 productive rearrangements and over 250,000 productive templates per sample.

Only in-frame clones appear in the TCRdb table, and some are missing; sequencing was by immunoSEQ multiplex PCR. The data contain about 56,000 clones, roughly three fifths of them singletons. CDR1 is MGHRA, CDR2 YSYEKL, per germline. Trimming pared 4 bases from V and 0 bases from J, leaving 10 bases between. The CDR3 spans 14 residues. The chain joins TRBV4-1 to TRBJ2-7; D not resolved. The input for sequencing was PBMCs, taken after 24 months of ibrutinib treatment. The receptor was derived from a human donor with chronic lymphocytic leukemia. The CDR3, as DNA: TGCGCCAGCAGCCGAGCAGGAAGCTCCTACGAGCAGTACTTC. Protein sequence: CASSRAGSSYEQYF.